This is a list of T cell receptor beta chains from one sample in a study of post-analysis software for immune sequencing data. One entry per CDR3 protein results from TCRdb running MiXCR on the PCR reads. The repertoire consists of about 540,000 distinct CDR3 sequences, with around a third occurring once and the leading ten covering 6%. Sequenced input: blood. The receptors come from a girl aged 2-17 years with multiple sclerosis. Both conserved end residues are part of each CDR3. Each record gives: D gene, J gene, clone size, V gene, CDR3 DNA, CDR3 protein. A D gene is named only where the DNA matches it firmly. Clone size is stated in some rows and not others, as once, few, many or a class when expanded.

-,TRBJ2-7,-,TRBV7-7,TGTGCTAGCAGCTTAATTTTTCACGAGCAGTACTTC,CASSLIFHEQYF
-,TRBJ2-3,few,TRBV7-3,TGTGCCAGCAGCTTAAAGGGAAACTTGGGGGAGCAGTATTTT,CASSLKGNLGEQYF
-,TRBJ2-1,many,TRBV27,TGTGCCAGCAGTTTGGGGTCGGTACATGAGCAGTTCTTC,CASSLGSVHEQFF
TRBD1,TRBJ2-5,-,TRBV5-1,TGCGCCAGCAGCCCGGGACAGTTACAAGAGACCCAGTACTTC,CASSPGQLQETQYF
-,TRBJ2-5,few,TRBV5-5,TGTGCCAGCAGCTTGGGGATAGGAGGGATCGTAGGAGAGACCCAGTACTTC,CASSLGIGGIVGETQYF
-,TRBJ2-5,-,TRBV24-1,TGTGCCACCAGTGACCCCGGGAAGAGCCAAGAGACCCAGTACTTC,CATSDPGKSQETQYF
-,TRBJ1-1,-,TRBV20-1,TGCAGTGCTTACGAGTCGCGGGGAGGGAACACTGAAGCTTTCTTT,CSAYESRGGNTEAFF
TRBD2,TRBJ2-7,-,TRBV5-1,TGCGCCACCCGACTAGCGGGGGGGAACAATGAGCAGTACTTC,CATRLAGGNNEQYF
TRBD1,TRBJ1-5,few,TRBV6-6,TGTGCCAGCGGGGGGACAGGGGTGGGTCAGCCCCAGCATTTT,CASGGTGVGQPQHF
-,TRBJ2-7,few,TRBV10-3,TGTGCCATCAGTGAGACGGACCTCTACGAGCAGTACTTC,CAISETDLYEQYF
-,TRBJ2-7,-,TRBV5-1,TGCGCCAGCAGCTTGACTTCAGACGAGCAGTACTTC,CASSLTSDEQYF
-,TRBJ1-2,-,TRBV29-1,TGCAGCGTTGAAGAGACGAACTATGGCTACACCTTC,CSVEETNYGYTF
TRBD2,TRBJ2-1,-,TRBV7-2,TGTGCCAGCAGCCTTCGACTAGCGGGGCTCTGGGATGAGCAGTTCTTC,CASSLRLAGLWDEQFF
TRBD2,TRBJ2-3,few,TRBV20-1,TGCAGTGCAACCCCTAGCGGGGATACGCAGTATTTT,CSATPSGDTQYF